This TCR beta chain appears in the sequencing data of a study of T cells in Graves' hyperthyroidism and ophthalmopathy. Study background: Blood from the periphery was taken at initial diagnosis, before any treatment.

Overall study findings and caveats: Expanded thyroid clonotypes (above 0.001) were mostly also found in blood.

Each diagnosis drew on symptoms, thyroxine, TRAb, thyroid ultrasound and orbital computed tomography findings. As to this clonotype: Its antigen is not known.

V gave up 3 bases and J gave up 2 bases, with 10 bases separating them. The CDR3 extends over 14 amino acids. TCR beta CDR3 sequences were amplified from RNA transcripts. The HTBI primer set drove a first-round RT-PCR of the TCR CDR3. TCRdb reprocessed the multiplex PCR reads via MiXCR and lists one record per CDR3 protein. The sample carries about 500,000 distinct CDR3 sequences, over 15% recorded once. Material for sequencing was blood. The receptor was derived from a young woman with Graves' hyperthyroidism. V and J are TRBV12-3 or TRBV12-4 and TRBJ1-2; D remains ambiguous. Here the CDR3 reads CASSLAALNYGYTF. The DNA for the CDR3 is TGTGCCAGCAGTTTGGCAGCCCTCAACTATGGCTACACCTTC.